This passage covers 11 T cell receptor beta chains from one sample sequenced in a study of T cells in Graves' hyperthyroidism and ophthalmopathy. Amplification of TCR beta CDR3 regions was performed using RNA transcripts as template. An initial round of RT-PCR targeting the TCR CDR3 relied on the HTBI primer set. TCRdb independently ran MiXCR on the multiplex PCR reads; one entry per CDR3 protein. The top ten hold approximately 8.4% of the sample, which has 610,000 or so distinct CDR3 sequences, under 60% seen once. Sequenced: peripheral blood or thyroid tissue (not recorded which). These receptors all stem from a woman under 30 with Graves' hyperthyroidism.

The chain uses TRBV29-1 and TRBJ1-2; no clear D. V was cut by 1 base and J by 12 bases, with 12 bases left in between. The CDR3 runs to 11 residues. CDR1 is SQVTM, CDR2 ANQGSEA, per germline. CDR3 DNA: TGCAGCGTTGAAGGAAGGGATGGAAACACCTTC. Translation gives CSVEGRDGNTF.

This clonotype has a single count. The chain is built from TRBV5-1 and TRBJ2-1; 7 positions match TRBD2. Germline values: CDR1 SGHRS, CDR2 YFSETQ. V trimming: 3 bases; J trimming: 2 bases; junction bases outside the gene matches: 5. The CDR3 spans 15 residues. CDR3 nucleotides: TGCGCCAGCAGCTCTCCGGGACTAACCTACAATGAGCAGTTCTTC. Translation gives CASSSPGLTYNEQFF.

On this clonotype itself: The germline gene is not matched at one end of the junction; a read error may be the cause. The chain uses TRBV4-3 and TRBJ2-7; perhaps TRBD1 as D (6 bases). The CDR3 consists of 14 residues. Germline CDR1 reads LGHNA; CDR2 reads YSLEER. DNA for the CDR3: TGCGCCAGCAGCCGCAACAGGGAGATGTACGAACAGTACTTC. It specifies CASSRNREMYEQYF.

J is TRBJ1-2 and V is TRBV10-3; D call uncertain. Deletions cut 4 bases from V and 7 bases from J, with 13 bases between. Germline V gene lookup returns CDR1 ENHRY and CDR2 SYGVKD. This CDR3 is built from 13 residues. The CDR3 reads CAISVDGNSGYTF. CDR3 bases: TGTGCCATCAGTGTGGACGGGAATTCTGGCTACACCTTC.

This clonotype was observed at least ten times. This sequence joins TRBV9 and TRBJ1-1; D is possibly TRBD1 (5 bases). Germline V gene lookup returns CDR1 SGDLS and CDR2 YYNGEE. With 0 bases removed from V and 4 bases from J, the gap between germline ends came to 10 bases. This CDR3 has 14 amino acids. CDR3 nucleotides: TGTGCCAGCAGCGTAGGAGGCAGGGTCACTGAAGCTTTCTTT. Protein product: CASSVGGRVTEAFF.

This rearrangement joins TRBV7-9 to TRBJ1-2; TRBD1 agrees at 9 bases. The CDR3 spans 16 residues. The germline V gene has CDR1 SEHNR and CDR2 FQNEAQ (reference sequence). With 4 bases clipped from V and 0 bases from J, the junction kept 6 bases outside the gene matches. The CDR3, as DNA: TGTGCCAGCAGCTCGACTCGGGACAGGGCTAACTATGGCTACACCTTC. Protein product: CASSSTRDRANYGYTF.

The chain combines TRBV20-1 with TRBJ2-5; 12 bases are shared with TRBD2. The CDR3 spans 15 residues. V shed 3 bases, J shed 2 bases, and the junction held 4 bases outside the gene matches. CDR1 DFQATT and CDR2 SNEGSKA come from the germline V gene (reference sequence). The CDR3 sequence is CSARASGRAQETQYF. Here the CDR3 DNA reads TGCAGTGCTAGGGCTAGCGGGAGGGCGCAAGAGACCCAGTACTTC.

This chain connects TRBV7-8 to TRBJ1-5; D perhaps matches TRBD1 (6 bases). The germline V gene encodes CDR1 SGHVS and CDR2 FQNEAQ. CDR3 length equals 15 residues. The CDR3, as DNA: TGTGCTAGAGATCCGGGGGCGACGAGCAATCAGCCCCAGCATTTT. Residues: CARDPGATSNQPQHF. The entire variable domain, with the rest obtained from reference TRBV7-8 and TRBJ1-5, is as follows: GAGVSQSPRYKVAKRGQDVALRCDPISGHVSLFWYQQALGQGPEFLTYFQNEAQLDKSGLPSDRFFAERPEGSVSTLKIQRTQQEDSAVYLCARDPGATSNQPQHFGDGTRLSIL.

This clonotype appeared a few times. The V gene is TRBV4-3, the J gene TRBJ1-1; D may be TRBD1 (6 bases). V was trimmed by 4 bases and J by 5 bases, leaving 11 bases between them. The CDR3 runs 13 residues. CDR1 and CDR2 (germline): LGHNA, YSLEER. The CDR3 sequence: CASSPGARTEAFF. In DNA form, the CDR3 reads TGCGCCAGCAGCCCAGGGGCCCGAACTGAAGCTTTCTTT.

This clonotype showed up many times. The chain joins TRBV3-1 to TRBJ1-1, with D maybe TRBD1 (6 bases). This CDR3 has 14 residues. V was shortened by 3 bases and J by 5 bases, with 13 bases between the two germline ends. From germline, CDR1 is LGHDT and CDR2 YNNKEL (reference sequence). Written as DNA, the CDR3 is TGTGCCAGCAGCCATTGGGTAGGGGGAACTGAAGCTTTCTTT. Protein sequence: CASSHWVGGTEAFF.

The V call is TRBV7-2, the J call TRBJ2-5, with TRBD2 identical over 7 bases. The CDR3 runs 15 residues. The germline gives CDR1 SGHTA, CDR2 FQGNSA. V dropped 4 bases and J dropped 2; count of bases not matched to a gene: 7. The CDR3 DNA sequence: TGTGCCAGCAGCTCACCGACGGGAGGACAAGAGACCCAGTACTTC. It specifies CASSSPTGGQETQYF.